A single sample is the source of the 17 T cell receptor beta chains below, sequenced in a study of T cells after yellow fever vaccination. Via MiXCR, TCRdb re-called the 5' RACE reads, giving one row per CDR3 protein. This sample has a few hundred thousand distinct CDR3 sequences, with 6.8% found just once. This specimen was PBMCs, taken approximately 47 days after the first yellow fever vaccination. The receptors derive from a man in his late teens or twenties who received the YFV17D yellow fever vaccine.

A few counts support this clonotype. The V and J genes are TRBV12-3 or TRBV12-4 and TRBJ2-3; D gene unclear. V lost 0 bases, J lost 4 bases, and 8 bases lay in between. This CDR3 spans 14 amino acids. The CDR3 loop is CASSLALVPDTQYF. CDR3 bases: TGTGCCAGCAGTTTAGCGCTTGTTCCAGATACGCAGTATTTT.

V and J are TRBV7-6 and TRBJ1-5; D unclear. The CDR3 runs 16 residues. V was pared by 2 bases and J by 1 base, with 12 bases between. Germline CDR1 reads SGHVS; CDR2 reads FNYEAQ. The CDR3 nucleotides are TGTGCCAGCAGCTTATTCCCCGGGAGCAGCAATCAGCCCCAGCATTTT. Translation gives CASSLFPGSSNQPQHF. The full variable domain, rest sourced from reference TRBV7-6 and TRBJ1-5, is GAGVSQSPRYKVTKRGQDVALRCDPISGHVSLYWYRQALGQGPEFLTYFNYEAQQDKSGLPNDRFSAERPEGSISTLTIQRTEQRDSAMYRCASSLFPGSSNQPQHFGDGTRLSIL.

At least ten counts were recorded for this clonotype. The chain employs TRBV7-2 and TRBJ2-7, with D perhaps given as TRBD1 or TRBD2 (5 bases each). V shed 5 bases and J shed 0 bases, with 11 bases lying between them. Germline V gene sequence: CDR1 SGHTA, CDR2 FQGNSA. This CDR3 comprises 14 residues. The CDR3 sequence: CASSMGRNSYEQYF. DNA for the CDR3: TGTGCCAGCAGCATGGGACGGAACTCCTACGAGCAGTACTTC.

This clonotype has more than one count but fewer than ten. The CDR3 reads CASSLGGARGYTF. The DNA for the CDR3 is TGTGCCAGCAGCTTAGGGGGCGCGAGGGGCTACACCTTC. The chain recombines TRBV7-2 with TRBJ1-2; tentative D call: TRBD1 (5 bases). Germline CDR1 and CDR2: SGHTA and FQGNSA. Trimming pared 1 base from V and 8 bases from J, leaving 11 bases between. The CDR3 extends over 13 amino acids.

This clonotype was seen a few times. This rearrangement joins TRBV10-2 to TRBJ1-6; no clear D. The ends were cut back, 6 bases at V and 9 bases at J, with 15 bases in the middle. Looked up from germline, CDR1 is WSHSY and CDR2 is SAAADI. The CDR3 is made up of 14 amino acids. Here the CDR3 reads CASRSREGTSPLHF. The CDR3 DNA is TGCGCCAGCAGAAGTCGGGAGGGTACTTCACCCCTCCACTTT.

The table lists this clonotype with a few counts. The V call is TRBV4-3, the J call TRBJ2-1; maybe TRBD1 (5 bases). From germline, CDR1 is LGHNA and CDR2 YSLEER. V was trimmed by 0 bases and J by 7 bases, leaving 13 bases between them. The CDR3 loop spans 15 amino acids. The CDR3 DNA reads TGCGCCAGCAGCCAAGAGGGCAGGGTAGCAAATGAGCAGTTCTTC. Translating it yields CASSQEGRVANEQFF.

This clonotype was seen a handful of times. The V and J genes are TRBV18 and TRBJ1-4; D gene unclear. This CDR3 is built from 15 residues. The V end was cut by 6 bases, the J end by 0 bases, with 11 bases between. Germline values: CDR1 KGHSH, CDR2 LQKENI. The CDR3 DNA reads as TGTGCCAGCTCCGACGGATTTGCAACTAATGAAAAACTGTTTTTT. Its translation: CASSDGFATNEKLFF.

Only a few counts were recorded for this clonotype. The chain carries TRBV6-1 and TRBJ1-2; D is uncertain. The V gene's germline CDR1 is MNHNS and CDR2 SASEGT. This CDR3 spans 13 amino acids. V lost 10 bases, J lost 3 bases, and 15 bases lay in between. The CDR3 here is CAIGGPQDYGYTF. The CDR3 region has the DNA TGTGCCATCGGAGGGCCCCAGGACTATGGCTACACCTTC.

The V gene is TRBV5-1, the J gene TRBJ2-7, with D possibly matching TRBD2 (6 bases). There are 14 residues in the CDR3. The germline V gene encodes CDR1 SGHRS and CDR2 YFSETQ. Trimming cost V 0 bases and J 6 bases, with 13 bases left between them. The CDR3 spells CASSLASGSGEQYF. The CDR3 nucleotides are TGCGCCAGCAGCTTGGCCTCGGGTAGCGGCGAGCAGTACTTC. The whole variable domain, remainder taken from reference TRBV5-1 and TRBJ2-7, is KAGVTQTPRYLIKTRGQQVTLSCSPISGHRSVSWYQQTPGQGLQFLFEYFSETQRNKGNFPGRFSGRQFSNSRSEMNVSTLELGDSALYLCASSLASGSGEQYFGPGTRLTVT.

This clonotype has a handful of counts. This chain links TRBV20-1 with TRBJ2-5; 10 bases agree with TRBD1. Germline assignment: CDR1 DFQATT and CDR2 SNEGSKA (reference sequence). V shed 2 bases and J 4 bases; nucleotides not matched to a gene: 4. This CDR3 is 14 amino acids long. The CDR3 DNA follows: TGCAGTGCTAGACCCCGGACAGGGGGAGAGACCCAGTACTTC. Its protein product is CSARPRTGGETQYF.

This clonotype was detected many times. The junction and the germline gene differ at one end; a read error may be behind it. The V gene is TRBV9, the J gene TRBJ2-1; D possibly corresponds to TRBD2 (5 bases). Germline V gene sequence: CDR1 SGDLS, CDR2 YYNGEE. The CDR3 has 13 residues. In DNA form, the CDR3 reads TGTGCCAGCAGTGTAGTTACTAGAAACGAGCAGTTCTTC. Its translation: CASSVVTRNEQFF.

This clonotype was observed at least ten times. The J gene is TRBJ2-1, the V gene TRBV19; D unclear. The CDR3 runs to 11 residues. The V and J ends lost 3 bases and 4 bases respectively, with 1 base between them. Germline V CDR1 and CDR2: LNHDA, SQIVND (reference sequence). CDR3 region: CASSIYNEQFF. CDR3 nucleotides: TGTGCCAGTAGTATTTACAATGAGCAGTTCTTC.

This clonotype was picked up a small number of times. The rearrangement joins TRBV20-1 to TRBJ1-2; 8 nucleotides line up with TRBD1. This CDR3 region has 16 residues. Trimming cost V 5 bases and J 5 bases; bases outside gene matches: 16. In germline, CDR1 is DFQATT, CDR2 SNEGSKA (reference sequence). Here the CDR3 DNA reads TGCAGTGCTCCGGCAAGGACAGGGCCGATGGAGTATGGCTACACCTTC. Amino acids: CSAPARTGPMEYGYTF.

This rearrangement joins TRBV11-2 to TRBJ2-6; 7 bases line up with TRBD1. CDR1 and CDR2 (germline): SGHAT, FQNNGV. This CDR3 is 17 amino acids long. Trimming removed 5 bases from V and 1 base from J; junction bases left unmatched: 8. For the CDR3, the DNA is TGTGCCAGCAGCCCTGGGACAGTAGTTTCTGGGGCCAACGTCCTGACTTTC. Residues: CASSPGTVVSGANVLTF. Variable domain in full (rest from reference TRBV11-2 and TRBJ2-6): EAGVAQSPRYKIIEKRQSVAFWCNPISGHATLYWYQQILGQGPKLLIQFQNNGVVDDSQLPKDRFSAERLKGVDSTLKIQPAKLEDSAVYLCASSPGTVVSGANVLTFGAGSRLTVL.

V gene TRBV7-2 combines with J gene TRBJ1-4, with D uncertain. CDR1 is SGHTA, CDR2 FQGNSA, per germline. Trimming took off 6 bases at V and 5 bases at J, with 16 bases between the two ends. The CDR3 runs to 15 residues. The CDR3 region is CASRQASQPNEKLFF. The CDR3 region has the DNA TGTGCCAGCAGGCAAGCGTCACAGCCGAATGAAAAACTGTTTTTT.

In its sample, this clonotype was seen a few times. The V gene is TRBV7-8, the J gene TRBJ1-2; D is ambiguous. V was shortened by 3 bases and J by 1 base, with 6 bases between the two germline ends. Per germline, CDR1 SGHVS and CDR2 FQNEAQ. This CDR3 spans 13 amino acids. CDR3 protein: CASSFSNNYGYTF. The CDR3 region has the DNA TGTGCCAGCAGCTTTAGCAATAACTATGGCTACACCTTC.

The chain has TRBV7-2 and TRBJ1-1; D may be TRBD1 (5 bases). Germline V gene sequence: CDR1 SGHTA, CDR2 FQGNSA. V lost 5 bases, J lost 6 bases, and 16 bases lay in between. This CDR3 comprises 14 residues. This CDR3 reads CASSAGGGLAEAFF. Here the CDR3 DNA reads TGTGCCAGCAGCGCCGGTGGGGGGTTGGCTGAAGCTTTCTTT.